These 9 T cell receptor beta chains were sequenced from one sample in a study of T cells in Graves' hyperthyroidism and ophthalmopathy. Amplification yielded TCR beta CDR3 regions, with RNA transcripts as the source. TCR CDR3 underwent first-round RT-PCR with the HTBI primer set. TCRdb passed the multiplex PCR reads through MiXCR, listing each CDR3 protein once. The sample includes about 130,000 distinct CDR3 sequences, 22% of them seen just once. Material for sequencing was blood. The receptors stem from a woman aged 50 to 65 with Graves' hyperthyroidism that later progressed to Graves' ophthalmopathy.

With respect to this clonotype: The junction does not match germline at one end; this may be a read error. The chain uses TRBV20-1 and TRBJ2-7; D remains ambiguous. The CDR3 spans 12 residues. The germline V gene encodes CDR1 DFQATT and CDR2 SNEGSKA (reference sequence). CDR3: CSAPDRTYKQYF. The CDR3 DNA reads TGCAGTGCCCCGGACCGAACCTACAAGCAGTACTTC.

This clonotype was found many times. The chain couples TRBV2 to TRBJ2-7, with TRBD1 matching over 9 bases. Germline CDR1 and CDR2: SNHLY and FYNNEI. The junction had 5 bases not matched to a gene; V was cut back by 7 bases and J by 1 base. The CDR3 is made up of 14 amino acids. The DNA of the CDR3 is TGTGCCAGCAAATCCGGGACAGGGTCCTACGAGCAGTACTTC. Encoded protein: CASKSGTGSYEQYF.

The chain carries TRBV12-3 or TRBV12-4 and TRBJ1-4; D uncertain. The CDR3 loop spans 14 amino acids. V gave up 5 bases and J gave up 4 bases, with 11 bases separating them. CDR3 loop: CASSDDLYNEKLFF. CDR3 DNA: TGTGCCAGCAGTGACGACCTGTATAATGAAAAACTGTTTTTT.

This chain joins TRBV6-1 and TRBJ2-5; possible D gene TRBD1, 7 bases. Germline CDR1 and CDR2: MNHNS and SASEGT. The CDR3 is 12 amino acids. V was pared by 7 bases and J by 13 bases, with 19 bases between. The CDR3 nucleotides are TGTGCCAGCATGGTGGGGCGGCAGGGGGGGTACTTC. Translating it yields CASMVGRQGGYF.

V gene TRBV12-3 or TRBV12-4 combines with J gene TRBJ2-3; tentatively, D is TRBD1 (5 bases). This CDR3 region has 17 residues. V lost 7 bases to trimming and J lost 2 bases, with 22 bases between them. The CDR3 region is CASTHSNPGIFTDTQYF. In DNA form, the CDR3 reads TGTGCCAGCACCCATAGCAATCCAGGGATCTTCACAGATACGCAGTATTTT.

This chain connects TRBV20-1 to TRBJ2-1; 7 bases match TRBD2. Per the germline V gene, CDR1 is DFQATT and CDR2 is SNEGSKA (reference sequence). CDR3 length equals 13 residues. The CDR3 bases are TGCAGCGTATCCGGGACTAACTACAATGAGCAGTTCTTC. Its translation: CSVSGTNYNEQFF.

This clonotype occurred a few times. The CDR3 loop reads CSARQDVSNQPQHF. The CDR3 DNA follows: TGCAGTGCTCGACAGGATGTTAGCAATCAGCCCCAGCATTTT. The genes are TRBV20-1 and TRBJ1-5; D might be TRBD1 (6 bases). Germline CDR1 and CDR2: DFQATT and SNEGSKA (reference sequence). The CDR3 covers 14 residues. V gave up 5 bases and J gave up 0 bases, with 11 bases separating them.

This clonotype appeared a few times. The chain recombines TRBV6-1 with TRBJ1-1; D unresolved. The CDR3 is made up of 15 amino acids. Looked up from germline, CDR1 is MNHNS and CDR2 is SASEGT. The V end lost 8 bases, the J end lost 1 base, and 17 bases lay between the germline ends. CDR3 sequence reads: CASFPRRQTNTEAFF. The CDR3 bases are TGTGCCAGCTTCCCTCGACGGCAGACGAACACTGAAGCTTTCTTT.

This clonotype was counted a few times. The chain carries TRBV10-3 and TRBJ2-3; possibly TRBD1 for D (5 bases). Germline V gene sequence: CDR1 ENHRY, CDR2 SYGVKD. The CDR3 consists of 13 residues. Deletions cut 3 bases from V and 7 bases from J, with 11 bases between. Written as DNA, the CDR3 is TGTGCCATCAGTGATCCACAGGAACATACGCAGTATTTT. The encoded protein is CAISDPQEHTQYF.